The sequence of this T cell receptor beta chain was determined in a study of blood T cell repertoires in COVID-19. About the study: COVID-19 samples collected from the United States, Italy and Spain covered acute and convalescent phases. From T cells, B-cell-depleted T cells, or PBMCs came the material, which was cDNA or gDNA.

This clone was picked up a small number of times. Trimming took off 2 bases at V and 4 bases at J, with 17 bases between the two ends. This CDR3 comprises 15 residues. CDR1 and CDR2 from the germline V gene are SQVTM and ANQGSEA. One Seattle source followed patients from active infection through their disease course. Per the original data handling: Amplifying reference gene primers gave estimates of nucleated cell counts. Measured with immunoSEQ multiplex PCR; TCRdb has only the in-frame clones, and not every one. The V and J calls and clone size are taken from that table; D and trimming were inferred from the DNA. The data contain some 140,000 clones, 65% to 90% of them singletons.

V usage is TRBV29-1 and J usage is TRBJ1-1; D might be TRBD1 (5 bases). This TCR came from a woman aged 60-70 years with COVID-19, enrolled during active disease. The sample was peripheral blood. CDR3 residues: CSVERRGWTITEAFF. For the CDR3, the DNA is TGCAGCGTTGAAAGGCGGGGCTGGACAATCACTGAAGCTTTCTTT.